A selection of T cell receptor beta chains follows, all from one sample in a study of cytomegalovirus exposure and HLA in healthy donors. Sequencing used immunoSEQ multiplex PCR; TCRdb keeps in-frame clones, though not all of them. The sample consists of about 330,000 clones, roughly 90% of them appearing once. The specimen was PBMCs. The receptors shown here come from a woman younger than 35 in good health and CMV-seronegative. Both conserved end residues are part of each CDR3. A D gene is named only where the DNA matches it firmly. Some rows mark clone size as missing; the rest say once, few, many or name a class of expanded clone.

TRBD2	-	TRBV7-6	TRBJ2-1	CASSSGGLAVTSYNEQFF	TGTGCCAGCAGCTCGGGTGGACTAGCGGTGACCTCCTACAATGAGCAGTTCTTC
TRBD1	-	TRBV6-4	TRBJ2-1	CASSDMVGTGGGEQFF	TGTGCCAGCAGTGACATGGTCGGGACAGGGGGAGGTGAGCAGTTCTTC
-	-	TRBV5-4	TRBJ2-7	CASSSEGGHYTYEQYF	TGTGCCAGCAGCTCTGAAGGCGGACACTATACTTACGAGCAGTACTTC
TRBD2	few	TRBV10-3	TRBJ2-3	CAISVGPLAGSTDTQYF	TGTGCCATCAGTGTTGGGCCGCTAGCGGGGAGCACAGATACGCAGTATTTT
-	-	TRBV7-9	TRBJ1-2	CASSLDPGDYGYTF	TGTGCCAGCAGCTTAGATCCAGGGGACTATGGCTACACCTTC
-	-	TRBV13	TRBJ2-2	CASTSWTSNTGELFF	TGTGCCAGCACCTCATGGACTTCGAACACCGGGGAGCTGTTTTTT
TRBD2	few	TRBV5-1	TRBJ2-1	CASSLSGSSYNEQFF	TGCGCCAGCAGCCTTAGCGGGAGCTCCTACAATGAGCAGTTCTTC
-	-	TRBV11-2	TRBJ2-7	CASSFGLGSYEQYF	TGTGCCAGCAGCTTCGGGTTGGGCTCCTACGAGCAGTACTTC
TRBD2	-	TRBV7-9	TRBJ2-5	CASSLGPGGPLETQYF	TGTGCCAGCAGCTTAGGTCCGGGAGGGCCGTTAGAGACCCAGTACTTC
-	-	TRBV7-8	TRBJ2-7	CASSPTAGLPFYEQYF	TGTGCCAGCAGCCCCACTGCGGGACTGCCATTTTACGAGCAGTACTTC
TRBD2	-	TRBV9	TRBJ2-5	CASSVGLAGGETQYF	TGTGCCAGCAGCGTAGGACTAGCGGGTGGGGAGACCCAGTACTTC
TRBD2	once	TRBV4-3	TRBJ2-1	CASSQDSGSYNEQFF	TGCGCCAGCAGCCAAGATAGCGGGTCCTACAATGAGCAGTTCTTC
TRBD1	-	TRBV2	TRBJ2-3	CASRTGKLTDTQYF	TGTGCCAGCAGGACAGGGAAGCTCACAGATACGCAGTATTTT
-	-	TRBV6-5	TRBJ2-7	CASSRTGTNYEQYF	TGTGCCAGCAGCCGGACCGGGACAAACTACGAGCAGTACTTC
-	-	TRBV7-9	TRBJ2-5	CASRGGWVETQYF	TGTGCCAGCAGAGGCGGGTGGGTTGAGACCCAGTACTTC
-	-	TRBV7-2	TRBJ1-1	CASSTSNFGPGSGAEAFF	TGTGCCAGCAGCACATCGAACTTTGGGCCGGGCTCAGGGGCTGAAGCTTTCTTT
-	-	TRBV18	TRBJ2-2	CASLLAGAAGELFF	TGTGCCAGCCTACTAGCAGGAGCAGCCGGGGAGCTGTTTTTT
-	once	TRBV18	TRBJ1-5	CASSPFRGGGNQPQHF	TGTGCCAGCTCACCGTTTCGGGGGGGAGGCAATCAGCCCCAGCATTTT
-	-	TRBV5-1	TRBJ2-6	CASSLSPSGANVLTF	TGCGCCAGCAGCTTGTCCCCTTCCGGGGCCAACGTCCTGACTTTC
TRBD2	-	TRBV9	TRBJ2-3	CASSTQAGVADTQYF	TGTGCCAGCAGCACACAAGCGGGAGTGGCAGATACGCAGTATTTT
TRBD2	-	TRBV7-2	TRBJ2-3	CASSPSGAGEPDTQYF	TGTGCCAGCAGCCCCTCGGGAGCGGGAGAACCAGATACGCAGTATTTT
TRBD1	-	TRBV4-1	TRBJ2-7	CASSQAGTGVGEQYF	TGCGCCAGCAGCCAAGCAGGGACAGGGGTAGGCGAGCAGTACTTC
-	few	TRBV2	TRBJ2-3	CASGGTYTQYF	TGTGCCAGCGGGGGGACTTACACGCAGTATTTT
-	-	TRBV7-3	TRBJ2-1	CASSLQEGEQFF	TGTGCCAGCAGCCTACAAGAGGGTGAGCAGTTCTTC
-	-	TRBV7-8	TRBJ2-7	CASSLETGFPYEQYF	TGTGCCAGCAGCTTAGAGACAGGTTTTCCCTACGAGCAGTACTTC
-	-	TRBV2	TRBJ1-1	CASREMNTEAFF	TGTGCCAGCAGGGAGATGAACACTGAAGCTTTCTTT
TRBD2	-	TRBV6-5	TRBJ2-7	CASSRLAGAEQYF	TGTGCCAGCAGCCGACTAGCGGGAGCAGAGCAGTACTTC
-	-	TRBV5-1	TRBJ2-2	CASSLASSANTGELFF	TGCGCCAGCAGCTTGGCCTCTAGCGCGAACACCGGGGAGCTGTTTTTT
TRBD1	-	TRBV4-3	TRBJ2-1	CASSQDLDRAFHEQFF	TGCGCCAGCAGCCAGGACCTTGACAGGGCTTTTCATGAGCAGTTCTTC
TRBD1	-	TRBV11-3	TRBJ1-2	CASSLDRGNGYTF	TGTGCCAGCAGCCTGGACAGGGGCAATGGCTACACCTTC
TRBD1	-	TRBV19	TRBJ1-1	CASRQGGIAFF	TGTGCCAGTAGACAGGGGGGGATAGCTTTCTTT
-	-	TRBV7-2	TRBJ1-1	CASSPDRGFAEAFF	TGTGCCAGCAGCCCGGATCGGGGTTTCGCTGAAGCTTTCTTT
TRBD1	few	TRBV28	TRBJ1-5	CASSSGTGDYYSNQPQHF	TGTGCCAGCAGCTCCGGGACAGGGGACTATTATAGCAATCAGCCCCAGCATTTT
TRBD1	once	TRBV5-4	TRBJ1-2	CASSRRGLMDYGYTF	TGTGCCAGCAGCAGAAGGGGGCTTATGGACTATGGCTACACCTTC
TRBD2	-	TRBV5-1	TRBJ2-2	CASSSGLAGATGELFF	TGCGCCAGCAGCTCGGGTCTAGCGGGAGCGACCGGGGAGCTGTTTTTT
TRBD1	-	TRBV2	TRBJ2-7	CASSEDRGNSYEQYF	TGTGCCAGCAGTGAGGACAGGGGGAACTCCTACGAGCAGTACTTC
-	-	TRBV10-3	TRBJ2-1	CASGLLERWGYNEQFF	TGTGCCAGCGGTTTACTAGAGAGGTGGGGATACAATGAGCAGTTCTTC
-	-	TRBV15	TRBJ1-2	CATSRDRNYGYTF	TGTGCCACCAGCAGGGACAGAAACTATGGCTACACCTTC
-	once	TRBV6-1	TRBJ1-1	CASNGFGNTEAFF	TGTGCCAGCAACGGGTTTGGGAACACTGAAGCTTTCTTT
TRBD1	-	TRBV19	TRBJ1-2	CASSRGTVSNYGYTF	TGTGCCAGTAGCAGGGGGACAGTTTCTAACTATGGCTACACCTTC